Listed below are T cell receptor beta chains from one sample, sequenced in a study of neoadjuvant anti-PD-1 for oral cavity cancer. The assay was immunoSEQ multiplex PCR, and TCRdb's table has in-frame clones only and misses some. The sample yields about 72,000 clones, 83% seen once. This specimen was PBMCs, taken before nivolumab (anti-PD-1) treatment. These receptors all come from a person aged 40-85 years with oral cavity squamous cell carcinoma. Both conserved end residues are part of each CDR3. A D gene is named only where the DNA matches it firmly. Size is omitted from some rows. Given values are once, few, many or a class for expanded clones.

j_call | cdr3_length | clone_size | d_call | v_call | cdr3_nt | cdr3_aa
TRBJ2-6 | 14 | . | . | TRBV30 | TGTGCCTGGAGTGGTCAGGCTGGGGCCAACGTCCTGACTTTC | CAWSGQAGANVLTF
TRBJ2-1 | 16 | . | . | TRBV19 | TGTGCCAGTAGTACCACCGGGACTCGACTTTACAATGAGCAGTTCTTC | CASSTTGTRLYNEQFF
TRBJ2-1 | 15 | . | TRBD2 | TRBV5-1 | TGCGCCAGCAGCTCCGGGACTAGCGGGAGGAATGAGCAGTTCTTC | CASSSGTSGRNEQFF
TRBJ1-4 | 14 | . | TRBD1 | TRBV5-1 | TGCGCCAGCAGCTTGGGACAGGGGGATGAAAAACTGTTTTTT | CASSLGQGDEKLFF
TRBJ2-5 | 16 | . | TRBD2 | TRBV5-8 | TGTGCCAGCAGCTTGGGACTAGCGGCCCCCAAAGAGACCCAGTACTTC | CASSLGLAAPKETQYF
TRBJ1-1 | 17 | . | TRBD1 | TRBV9 | TGTGCCAGCAGCGTAGAGACCCCCGGGACAGGGAACACTGAAGCTTTCTTT | CASSVETPGTGNTEAFF
TRBJ2-7 | 11 | . | . | TRBV30 | TGTGCCTGGACGGGTTCCCACGAGCAGTACTTC | CAWTGSHEQYF
TRBJ1-2 | 15 | . | TRBD1 | TRBV7-3 | TGTGCCAGCAGCTTATCCGGGACAGCCTTTCTTGGCTACACCTTC | CASSLSGTAFLGYTF
TRBJ2-1 | 16 | . | . | TRBV2 | TGTGCCAGCAGTGCGTTTTTGACTAGATACGGTACTGAGCAGTTCTTC | CASSAFLTRYGTEQFF
TRBJ2-7 | 12 | . | . | TRBV7-9 | TGTGCCAGCAGCCAGAATTCCTACGAGCAGTACTTC | CASSQNSYEQYF
TRBJ1-4 | 17 | . | TRBD1 | TRBV14 | TGTGCCAGCAGCCAAGATCGCGGGACAGCAACTAATGAAAAACTGTTTTTT | CASSQDRGTATNEKLFF
TRBJ1-4 | 16 | . | . | TRBV27 | TGTGCCAGCAGTTTATTTGGTGGCAGAGATAAGAGAAAACTGTTTTTT | CASSLFGGRDKRKLFF
TRBJ1-5 | 17 | . | TRBD1 | TRBV28 | TGTGCCAGCAGTTCCCCTACGACAGGGGGCGCTTATCAGCCCCAGCATTTT | CASSSPTTGGAYQPQHF
TRBJ1-5 | 15 | . | . | TRBV6-5 | TGTGCCAGCAGACTGACCCCCAATAGCAATCAGCCCCAGCATTTT | CASRLTPNSNQPQHF
TRBJ1-1 | 11 | . | . | TRBV20-1 | TGCAGTGCCTTCCTAGGGAGACTAGCTTTCTTT | CSAFLGRLAFF
TRBJ2-5 | 15 | . | TRBD1 | TRBV7-7 | TGTGCCAGCAGCTACCGGGACAGTGGGCGGGAGACCCAGTACTTC | CASSYRDSGRETQYF
TRBJ2-5 | 15 | . | . | TRBV9 | TGTGCCAGCAGCCCCCAATATAGCAGTCGGGAGACCCAGTACTTC | CASSPQYSSRETQYF
TRBJ2-4 | 15 | . | . | TRBV5-1 | TGCGCCAGCAGCTTGGGTTCCGTAGAAAAAAACATTCAGTACTTC | CASSLGSVEKNIQYF
TRBJ2-6 | 17 | . | TRBD2 | TRBV5-4 | TGTGCCAGCAGCTTCAGCGGGGGATACTCTGGGGCCAACGTCCTGACTTTC | CASSFSGGYSGANVLTF
TRBJ1-2 | 13 | . | . | TRBV10-3 | TGTGCCATCAGCCCCGGGAATAACTATGGCTACACCTTC | CAISPGNNYGYTF
TRBJ2-1 | 14 | . | . | TRBV2 | TGTGCCAGCAGGCAATTACTAGCTTACAATGAGCAGTTCTTC | CASRQLLAYNEQFF
TRBJ2-5 | 13 | few | . | TRBV7-7 | TGTGCTAGCAGCTTATGGACACGGGAGACCCAGTACTTC | CASSLWTRETQYF
TRBJ1-5 | 14 | . | . | TRBV27 | TGTGCCAGCAGCCCACTTCAGCGAAATCAGCCCCAGCATTTT | CASSPLQRNQPQHF
TRBJ1-6 | 14 | . | TRBD1 | TRBV6-5 | TGTGCCAGCAGTCGGACGACAGGGGGATCACCCCTCCACTTT | CASSRTTGGSPLHF
TRBJ1-5 | 15 | once | . | TRBV5-8 | TGTGCCAGCAGCTTGGAACAGTATAGCAATCAGCCCCAGCATTTT | CASSLEQYSNQPQHF
TRBJ1-2 | 11 | . | . | TRBV30 | TGTGTCTTCCTCAGGGCAGAAGGCTACACCTTC | CVFLRAEGYTF
TRBJ1-4 | 15 | . | . | TRBV5-1 | TGCGCCAGCAGCTTGGTTGGGTTTCGCGATGAAAAACTGTTTTTT | CASSLVGFRDEKLFF
TRBJ1-2 | 10 | . | . | TRBV30 | TGTGCCTCGAACGTCTATGGCTACACCTTC | CASNVYGYTF
TRBJ2-3 | 13 | . | . | TRBV19 | TGTGCCAGTACCCGGGCCCACACAGATACGCAGTATTTT | CASTRAHTDTQYF
TRBJ1-6 | 13 | . | . | TRBV6-1 | TGTGCCATTGCGGGACAAGTCAATTCACCCCTCCACTTT | CAIAGQVNSPLHF
TRBJ1-2 | 12 | . | . | TRBV6-5 | TGTGCCAGCAGCCCGGGTAACTATGGCTACACCTTC | CASSPGNYGYTF